The 13 T cell receptor beta chains presented below share a single source sample, sequenced in a study of shared clonotypes between healthy human individuals. The protocol was immunoSEQ multiplex PCR, while the TCRdb copy is restricted to in-frame clones and leaves out a portion. This table has 1,400,000 or so clones, approximately 98.5% appearing once. The sequencing input was naive CD4+ T cells sorted from blood. Subset in this sample: CD45RA+ positively selected. All receptors come from a man aged 25 to 45 in good health.

The V and J genes are TRBV11-2 and TRBJ2-5, with D uncertain. The DNA matches TRBJ2-7 better at its end, which makes the J call doubtful. There are 13 residues in the CDR3. Germline assignment: CDR1 SGHAT and CDR2 FQNNGV. Here the CDR3 DNA reads TGTGCCAGCAGCCCCTGGAGCTCCTACGAGCAGTACTTC. Protein product: CASSPWSSYEQYF.

The V gene is TRBV5-1, the J gene TRBJ2-4, with 9 bases matching TRBD2. Looked up from germline, CDR1 is SGHRS and CDR2 is YFSETQ. Unmatched junction bases numbered 13, after V lost 4 bases and J lost 8 bases. The length of the CDR3 is 16 residues. DNA for the CDR3: TGCGCCAGCAGCGAACTTATAGCGGGGGCGAGGGACATTCAGTACTTC. Protein: CASSELIAGARDIQYF.

The chain combines TRBV29-1 with TRBJ2-7, with D perhaps assigned TRBD1 or TRBD2 (5 bases each). Germline values: CDR1 SQVTM, CDR2 ANQGSEA. Trimming took off 6 bases at V and 1 base at J, with 13 bases between the two ends. CDR3 length: 13 amino acids. The DNA of the CDR3 is TGCAGCGTAGCCGGGACGGGATCCTACGAGCAGTACTTC. Translation gives CSVAGTGSYEQYF.

This clone was recorded once. This chain links TRBV7-2 with TRBJ2-2, with D possibly TRBD1 on 5 matching bases. The CDR3 has 15 residues. The V gene's germline CDR1 is SGHTA and CDR2 FQGNSA. V lost 4 bases and J lost 3, with 12 bases in between. In DNA form, the CDR3 reads TGTGCCAGCAGCTCCAGGGTTGGGGACACCGGGGAGCTGTTTTTT. Translation gives CASSSRVGDTGELFF.

CDR3 bases: TGTGCCACCAGGGAAGGGACCTTTGCAACTAATGAAAAACTGTTTTTT. It yields the protein CATREGTFATNEKLFF. This chain links TRBV6-1 with TRBJ1-4; perhaps TRBD1 as D (5 bases). Germline V gene sequence: CDR1 MNHNS, CDR2 SASEGT. The CDR3 covers 16 residues. The V and J ends lost 10 bases and 0 bases respectively, with 18 bases between them.

This chain connects TRBV2 to TRBJ2-7, with D uncertain. Trimming removed 7 bases at V and 1 base at J, with 14 bases between. CDR1 and CDR2 (germline): SNHLY, FYNNEI. This CDR3 is 14 amino acids long. The CDR3 DNA reads TGTGCCAGCAAGAAGGACGTCGGATCCTACGAGCAGTACTTC. Residues: CASKKDVGSYEQYF.

The chain employs TRBV9 and TRBJ1-1, with 7 bases lining up with TRBD1. Trimming took 0 bases from V and 4 from J; bases not matched to a gene: 3. Germline V gene sequence: CDR1 SGDLS, CDR2 YYNGEE. The CDR3 sequence is 14 residues long. The CDR3: CASSVVQGFTEAFF. DNA of the CDR3: TGTGCCAGCAGCGTAGTACAGGGGTTCACTGAAGCTTTCTTT.

The chain has TRBV18 and TRBJ1-1; D perhaps matches TRBD1 (6 bases). The CDR3 is made up of 16 amino acids. CDR1 is KGHSH and CDR2 is LQKENI in the germline V gene. V was shortened by 3 bases and J by 1 base, with 15 bases between the two germline ends. The CDR3 here is CASSPVQGTTNTEAFF. The CDR3 region has the DNA TGTGCCAGCTCACCGGTTCAAGGGACAACGAACACTGAAGCTTTCTTT.

The gene calls are TRBV18 and TRBJ1-2; 8 nucleotides match TRBD1. The CDR3 extends over 17 amino acids. Germline CDR1 is KGHSH and CDR2 is LQKENI. Trimming cost V 2 bases and J 7 bases; bases outside gene matches: 15. CDR3 in DNA: TGTGCCAGCTCACCAGCAGAGGTCAGGACAGGGTATCGTGGCTACACCTTC. It translates to CASSPAEVRTGYRGYTF.

This sequence joins TRBV13 and TRBJ2-6; D not resolved. Between the trimmed V and J ends, which lost 5 bases and 4 bases, there was a span of 15 bases. Germline loops: CDR1 PRHDT, CDR2 FYEKMQ (reference sequence). CDR3 length: 16 residues. CDR3 DNA: TGTGCCAGCAGCCTCCGGCCAGTCGCGGGGGCCAACGTCCTGACTTTC. This translates into CASSLRPVAGANVLTF.

As regards this clone: Other DNA sequences from this sample encode an identical CDR3 as well. V and J are TRBV5-1 and TRBJ2-7, with D perhaps matching TRBD1 (5 bases). The germline V and J ends were trimmed by 2 bases and 3 bases, with 12 bases remaining between them. Germline CDR1 SGHRS, CDR2 YFSETQ. CDR3 length: 14 amino acids. The CDR3 loop reads CASSLTGSGYEQYF. CDR3 nucleotides: TGCGCCAGCAGCTTAACAGGTTCCGGCTACGAGCAGTACTTC.

The V call is TRBV5-4, the J call TRBJ2-1; TRBD2 matches at 9 bases. The J segment lost 7 bases and the V segment lost 4 bases, leaving 12 bases of the junction unmatched. Looked up from germline, CDR1 is SGHNT and CDR2 is YYREEE (reference sequence). CDR3 length: 16 amino acids. The CDR3 coding sequence is TGTGCCAGCAGCCGTTTAGCGGGAGAGGCGGGGAATGAGCAGTTCTTC. Translating gives CASSRLAGEAGNEQFF.

The rearrangement uses TRBV4-2 and TRBJ1-1, with TRBD1 as a possible D gene (6 bases). The V gene's germline CDR1 is LGHNA and CDR2 YNFKEQ. Trimming took 1 base from V and 11 from J, leaving 14 bases between them. The CDR3 is 13 amino acids. Here the CDR3 reads CASSQGIGGNAFF. For the CDR3, the DNA is TGTGCCAGCAGCCAAGGGATTGGGGGCAACGCTTTCTTT.